The rows below give T cell receptor beta chains drawn from one sample of a study of T-cell memory formation after mild COVID-19. Each CDR3 protein is one row after TCRdb ran MiXCR on the 5' RACE reads. Seen here are fewer than 300,000 distinct CDR3 sequences, approximately 15% observed once, and the top ten hold roughly 21%. Sequencing used PBMCs or a T cell subset sorted from them (not recorded which). The origin of the receptors is a man younger than 35 who had mild COVID-19 (a few samples of this study predate the infection). Cell type and time point are not known. Both conserved end residues are part of each CDR3. The order of the fields is V gene, clone size, J gene, D gene, CDR3 protein, CDR3 DNA. A D gene is named only where the DNA matches it firmly. For some rows the clone size is stated as once, few or many, or as a class when expanded; others skip it.

v_call: TRBV20-1
clone_size: once
j_call: TRBJ1-4
d_call: TRBD1
cdr3_aa: CSATRTGGNEKLFF
cdr3_nt: TGCAGTGCTACCCGGACAGGAGGGAATGAAAAACTGTTTTTT

v_call: TRBV3-1
clone_size: .
j_call: TRBJ1-5
d_call: .
cdr3_aa: CASSQEGVGPQHF
cdr3_nt: TGTGCCAGCAGCCAAGAGGGGGTCGGACCCCAGCATTTT

v_call: TRBV10-3
clone_size: .
j_call: TRBJ2-1
d_call: TRBD1
cdr3_aa: CAISASHTGGEQFF
cdr3_nt: TGTGCCATCAGTGCATCGCACACAGGGGGTGAGCAGTTCTTC

v_call: TRBV12-5
clone_size: few
j_call: TRBJ2-5
d_call: .
cdr3_aa: CASATSKRYQETQYF
cdr3_nt: TGTGCTAGTGCTACTTCGAAGCGGTATCAAGAGACCCAGTACTTC

v_call: TRBV6-2/TRBV6-3
clone_size: few
j_call: TRBJ2-1
d_call: .
cdr3_aa: CASSYSGSRNEQFF
cdr3_nt: TGTGCCAGCAGTTACTCGGGGTCCAGAAATGAGCAGTTCTTC

v_call: TRBV9
clone_size: few
j_call: TRBJ1-2
d_call: .
cdr3_aa: CASSVEAGTYGYTF
cdr3_nt: TGTGCCAGCAGCGTAGAGGCAGGCACCTATGGCTACACCTTC

v_call: TRBV7-3
clone_size: .
j_call: TRBJ2-1
d_call: .
cdr3_aa: CASSMDRNNEQFF
cdr3_nt: TGTGCCAGCAGCATGGACCGAAACAATGAGCAGTTCTTC

v_call: TRBV9
clone_size: .
j_call: TRBJ1-5
d_call: .
cdr3_aa: CASSVDIQRGQPQHF
cdr3_nt: TGTGCCAGCAGCGTAGACATCCAAAGAGGACAGCCCCAGCATTTT

v_call: TRBV7-2
clone_size: .
j_call: TRBJ2-5
d_call: .
cdr3_aa: CASSFYLRGAETQYF
cdr3_nt: TGTGCCAGCAGCTTTTATTTGAGGGGGGCCGAGACCCAGTACTTC

v_call: TRBV20-1
clone_size: few
j_call: TRBJ1-2
d_call: TRBD1
cdr3_aa: CSALKERDRAFYGYTF
cdr3_nt: TGCAGTGCCCTCAAGGAGCGGGACAGGGCATTTTATGGCTACACCTTC

v_call: TRBV5-1
clone_size: .
j_call: TRBJ1-6
d_call: .
cdr3_aa: CASRRGSDSPLHF
cdr3_nt: TGCGCCAGCAGGAGGGGTTCGGATTCACCCCTCCACTTT

v_call: TRBV12-3/TRBV12-4
clone_size: few
j_call: TRBJ1-6
d_call: TRBD1
cdr3_aa: CASSLRTGERSPLHF
cdr3_nt: TGTGCCAGCAGTTTAAGGACAGGGGAGAGGTCACCCCTCCACTTT

v_call: TRBV12-3/TRBV12-4
clone_size: few
j_call: TRBJ2-5
d_call: TRBD2
cdr3_aa: CASSLFVGGGETQYF
cdr3_nt: TGTGCCAGCAGTTTATTTGTCGGCGGGGGAGAGACCCAGTACTTC

v_call: TRBV12-3/TRBV12-4
clone_size: once
j_call: TRBJ1-3
d_call: .
cdr3_aa: CASSEGGTIYF
cdr3_nt: TGTGCCAGCAGTGAGGGCGGCACCATATATTTT

v_call: TRBV5-1
clone_size: few
j_call: TRBJ2-7
d_call: TRBD1
cdr3_aa: CASSSDRWEQYF
cdr3_nt: TGCGCCAGCAGCTCGGACAGGTGGGAGCAGTACTTC

v_call: TRBV4-1
clone_size: .
j_call: TRBJ2-7
d_call: TRBD2
cdr3_aa: CASSHPGLVPYEQYF
cdr3_nt: TGCGCCAGCAGCCACCCGGGACTAGTTCCATACGAGCAGTACTTC

v_call: TRBV3-1
clone_size: .
j_call: TRBJ2-5
d_call: .
cdr3_aa: CASSQEKTQYF
cdr3_nt: TGTGCCAGCAGCCAAGAAAAGACCCAGTACTTC

v_call: TRBV29-1
clone_size: .
j_call: TRBJ2-2
d_call: TRBD2
cdr3_aa: CSVEIAGANTGELFF
cdr3_nt: TGCAGCGTTGAAATAGCGGGGGCGAACACCGGGGAGCTGTTTTTT